This is a list of T cell receptor beta chains from one sample in a study of cytomegalovirus exposure and HLA in healthy donors. Clones were read by immunoSEQ multiplex PCR, and TCRdb kept only the in-frame ones, dropping some. This table has roughly 110,000 clones, about three quarters appearing once. The sequencing sample was made of PBMCs. These receptors came from a man aged 25 to 45 in good health and CMV-seronegative. The CDR3 runs from the conserved cysteine through the conserved F or W. A D gene is named only where the DNA matches it firmly. Part of the rows lack a size; the others show once, few, many or a class for expanded clones.

V gene,D gene,CDR3 length,clone size,J gene,CDR3 protein,CDR3 DNA
TRBV4-1,NA,16,NA,TRBJ1-2,CASSQDPGGLNYGYTF,TGCGCCAGCAGCCAAGACCCGGGAGGACTTAACTATGGCTACACCTTC
TRBV7-2,TRBD1,15,NA,TRBJ1-1,CASSPRTGGDSEAFF,TGTGCCAGCAGCCCGCGGACAGGGGGAGACTCTGAAGCTTTCTTT
TRBV7-8,TRBD1,13,NA,TRBJ1-2,CASSPGQDYGYTF,TGTGCCAGCAGCCCGGGACAGGACTATGGCTACACCTTC
TRBV6-1,TRBD1,14,NA,TRBJ1-2,CASKRQGSNYGYTF,TGTGCCAGCAAGAGACAGGGATCGAACTATGGCTACACCTTC
TRBV29-1,TRBD1,14,once,TRBJ1-2,CSVRDRGLYGSYTF,TGCAGCGTGCGGGACAGGGGGCTCTATGGGAGCTACACCTTC
TRBV11-1,NA,11,NA,TRBJ2-7,CASSSGDEQYF,TGTGCCAGCAGCTCCGGGGACGAGCAGTACTTC
TRBV28,NA,17,NA,TRBJ1-2,CASSQIRDMGHLYGYTF,TGTGCCAGCAGCCAGATTCGGGACATGGGGCATCTCTATGGCTACACCTTC
TRBV28,TRBD2,23,NA,TRBJ2-3,CASSSPLYLGLAGGSSSTDTQYF,TGTGCCAGCAGTTCCCCACTATACCTAGGTCTAGCGGGAGGGAGCTCGAGCACAGATACGCAGTATTTT
TRBV7-6,NA,15,NA,TRBJ2-2,CASSPGTPGTGELFF,TGTGCCAGCAGCCCGGGGACACCGGGAACCGGGGAGCTGTTTTTT
TRBV28,TRBD1,15,few,TRBJ1-2,CASSLKTGGVYGYTF,TGTGCCAGCAGTCTGAAGACAGGGGGCGTCTATGGCTACACCTTC
TRBV5-4,TRBD1,14,NA,TRBJ1-2,CASSLDRGNYGYTF,TGTGCCAGCAGCTTGGACAGGGGGAACTATGGCTACACCTTC
TRBV5-1,TRBD1,16,NA,TRBJ2-5,CASSPDRGSAQETQYF,TGCGCCAGCAGCCCCGACAGGGGTAGTGCGCAAGAGACCCAGTACTTC
TRBV6-1,TRBD2,16,few,TRBJ2-3,CASSDLASGSTDTQYF,TGTGCCAGCAGTGATCTAGCGAGCGGGAGTACAGATACGCAGTATTTT
TRBV5-1,TRBD2,16,NA,TRBJ2-7,CASSLRAREGPGEQYF,TGCGCCAGCAGCTTGCGCGCGCGGGAGGGTCCGGGAGAGCAGTACTTC
TRBV14,NA,16,once,TRBJ2-7,CASSQGNRDWSYEQYF,TGTGCCAGCAGCCAAGGAAACAGGGATTGGAGTTACGAGCAGTACTTC
TRBV7-2,TRBD2,15,NA,TRBJ2-7,CASSLTSGGSYEQYF,TGTGCCAGCAGCTTAACTAGCGGGGGGTCCTACGAGCAGTACTTC
TRBV6-6,NA,12,NA,TRBJ2-2,CASSSYTGELFF,TGTGCCAGCAGTTCTTACACCGGGGAGCTGTTTTTT
TRBV7-2,NA,15,NA,TRBJ1-1,CASSFSRGARTEAFF,TGTGCCAGCAGCTTCTCTCGGGGGGCGCGAACTGAAGCTTTCTTT
TRBV7-2,NA,15,few,TRBJ2-7,CASSLRQGVPGEQYF,TGTGCCAGCAGCTTAAGGCAGGGTGTTCCTGGCGAGCAGTACTTC
TRBV18,TRBD2,17,NA,TRBJ2-1,CASSLSWTSGGASEQFF,TGTGCCAGCTCACTCTCCTGGACTAGCGGGGGGGCAAGTGAGCAGTTCTTC
TRBV5-1,NA,13,NA,TRBJ1-1,CASSQTENTEAFF,TGCGCCAGCAGCCAGACAGAGAACACTGAAGCTTTCTTT
TRBV2,TRBD2,14,few,TRBJ2-1,CASRERGTYNEQFF,TGTGCCAGCAGAGAGCGGGGAACCTACAATGAGCAGTTCTTC
TRBV28,NA,12,NA,TRBJ2-7,CASSFRLYEQYF,TGTGCCAGCAGTTTCAGGCTTTACGAGCAGTACTTC
TRBV27,TRBD2,14,once,TRBJ2-7,CASSSLAGVGEQYF,TGTGCCAGCAGTTCTCTAGCGGGAGTTGGCGAGCAGTACTTC
TRBV7-2,TRBD1,14,NA,TRBJ2-2,CASSVDRGTGELFF,TGTGCCAGCAGCGTGGACAGGGGCACCGGGGAGCTGTTTTTT
TRBV7-2,NA,14,once,TRBJ2-7,CASSLGVGGHEQYF,TGTGCCAGCAGCTTAGGAGTTGGGGGCCACGAGCAGTACTTC
TRBV9,TRBD2,14,NA,TRBJ2-1,CASSVGTSGKEQFF,TGTGCCAGCAGCGTAGGGACTAGCGGTAAGGAGCAGTTCTTC
TRBV7-2,NA,13,NA,TRBJ1-4,CASSLGGNEKLFF,TGTGCCAGCAGCTTGGGAGGGAATGAAAAACTGTTTTTT
TRBV2,TRBD1,15,once,TRBJ2-7,CATTAGTEIYYEQYF,TGTGCCACCACCGCCGGGACAGAGATATACTACGAGCAGTACTTC
TRBV2,TRBD2,13,NA,TRBJ2-1,CASSVERGGEQFF,TGTGCCAGCAGTGTGGAGCGGGGGGGTGAGCAGTTCTTC
TRBV2,NA,16,NA,TRBJ1-6,CASSETPTDYNSPLHF,TGTGCCAGCAGTGAAACCCCGACAGATTATAATTCACCCCTCCACTTT
TRBV9,NA,15,NA,TRBJ2-1,CASSEARGSWNEQFF,TGTGCCAGCAGCGAGGCAAGGGGGTCGTGGAATGAGCAGTTCTTC
TRBV6-1,TRBD1,14,NA,TRBJ2-7,CASSRDKQGGEQYF,TGTGCCAGCAGCCGGGACAAACAGGGGGGCGAGCAGTACTTC
TRBV6-5,TRBD1,14,NA,TRBJ1-1,CASSRQGAGTEAFF,TGTGCCAGCAGTCGACAGGGGGCTGGCACTGAAGCTTTCTTT